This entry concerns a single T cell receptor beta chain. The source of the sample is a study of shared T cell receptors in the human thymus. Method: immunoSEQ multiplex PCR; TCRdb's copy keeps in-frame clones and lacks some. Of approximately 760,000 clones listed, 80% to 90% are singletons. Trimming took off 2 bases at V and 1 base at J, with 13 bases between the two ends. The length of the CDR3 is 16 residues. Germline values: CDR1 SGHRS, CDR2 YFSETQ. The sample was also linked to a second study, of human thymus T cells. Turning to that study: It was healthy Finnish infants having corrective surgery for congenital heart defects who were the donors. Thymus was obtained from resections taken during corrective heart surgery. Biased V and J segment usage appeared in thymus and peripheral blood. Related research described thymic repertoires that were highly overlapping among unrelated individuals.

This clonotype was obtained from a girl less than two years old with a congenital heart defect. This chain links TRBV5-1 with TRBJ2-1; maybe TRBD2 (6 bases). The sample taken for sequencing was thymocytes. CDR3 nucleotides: TGCGCCAGCAGCTTTACTAGACTAGGTTCCTACAATGAGCAGTTCTTC. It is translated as CASSFTRLGSYNEQFF.